The T cell receptor beta chain described here comes from a study of T cells after yellow fever vaccination. As for the study in general: Any fraction with a low cell number was prepared using SMART-Seq v4 Ultra Low Input. The study, taken as a whole, reports: Some clonotypes were seen in both the CD4 and the CD8 compartments. These made up a small share and likely arose from convergent recombination. The study noted that FACS-sorted repertoires could contain abundant clonotypes contaminating from the bulk population.

The CDR3 covers 15 residues. The trim removed 0 bases at V and 7 bases at J, leaving 4 bases unmatched. CDR1 and CDR2 from the germline V gene are SGHKS and YYEKEE (reference sequence). The TCR cDNA carried a universal primer site and UMIs from 5'RACE template switching. TCRdb reanalysed the 5' RACE reads using MiXCR and keeps one entry per CDR3 protein. There are roughly 260,000 distinct CDR3 sequences in the sample; approximately 13% occur only once, and roughly 0.5% lies in the top ten. A note on this clonotype: Its specificity is not known.

This specimen consisted of CD4+ T cells sorted from PBMCs, obtained 45 days after the yellow fever booster vaccination. The sequence came from a man aged 25-40 years who received the YFV17D yellow fever vaccine. The rearrangement links TRBV5-5 to TRBJ2-1; 10 bases are shared with TRBD2. The CDR3 bases are TGTGCCAGCAGCTTGGGCAGCGGGAGGGGGAATGAGCAGTTCTTC. This sequence encodes CASSLGSGRGNEQFF. The variable domain in full, completed from reference TRBV5-5 and TRBJ2-1, reads DAGVTQSPTHLIKTRGQQVTLRCSPISGHKSVSWYQQVLGQGPQFIFQYYEKEERGRGNFPDRFSARQFPNYSSELNVNALLLGDSALYLCASSLGSGRGNEQFFGPGTRLTVL.